This T cell receptor beta chain was obtained from a study of shared clonotypes between healthy human individuals. Notes on the study in general: Clonotypes shared by all four sorted-subset donors had higher generation probabilities than non-shared clonotypes.

Of note for this clone: Its antigen is not identified.

The naive CD8 fraction comprised CD45RO-negative cells positively selected for CCR7 and excluded terminally differentiated effector memory CD45RA+ cells. The CDR3 covers 14 residues. V shed 6 bases and J 8 bases; nucleotides not matched to a gene: 9. Per germline, CDR1 SEHNR and CDR2 FQNEAQ (reference sequence). Libraries were prepared by immunoSEQ multiplex PCR; TCRdb keeps only in-frame clonotypes and omits some of them. The table shows 2 million to 2.5 million clones, with approximately 95% occurring only once. The V call is TRBV7-9, the J call TRBJ2-1, with 8 nucleotides matching TRBD1. The source is a man younger than 30 in good health. Sequenced sample: naive CD8+ T cells sorted from blood. The CDR3 nucleotides read TGTGCCAGCAGAATAGGGACAGGTGGGGATGAGCAGTTCTTC. Protein sequence: CASRIGTGGDEQFF.